The clone carrying this T cell receptor (beta chain) has only a few counts. The record originates from a study of cytomegalovirus exposure and HLA in healthy donors. Primers: 60 Vbeta forward and 13 Jbeta reverse. Libraries were prepared by immunoSEQ multiplex PCR; TCRdb keeps only in-frame clonotypes and omits some of them. The sample lists 150,000 to 200,000 clones, roughly 77% seen once, with 1% in the top ten. Sequencing was done on a sample of PBMCs. The sequence was obtained from a woman aged 45-65 years in good health and CMV-seropositive.

CDR3 in DNA: TGTGCCAGCAGCGTAGGAGGACAGGGATCCACTGAAGCTTTCTTT. The encoded protein is CASSVGGQGSTEAFF. This rearrangement joins TRBV9 to TRBJ1-1, with TRBD1 identical over 8 bases. Germline CDR1 and CDR2: SGDLS and YYNGEE. The J segment lost 4 bases and the V segment lost 0 bases, leaving 5 bases of the junction unmatched. The length of the CDR3 is 15 residues.